Listed below are T cell receptor beta chains from one sample, sequenced in a study of breast tumors, draining lymph nodes, adjacent tissues. TCRdb reprocessed the multiplex PCR reads with MiXCR, giving one entry per CDR3 protein. The table has more than 50,000 distinct CDR3 sequences, roughly 44% seen once. Sequencing used breast tumor tissue. These receptors were collected from a female donor with breast cancer. Some clones in this sample may be carry-over from other donors' samples. CDR3s include the opening cysteine and the closing phenylalanine or tryptophan. Each record gives: clone size, V gene, D gene, J gene, CDR3 protein, CDR3 DNA. D genes are given only for firm matches. For some rows the clone size is stated as once, few or many, or as a class when expanded; others skip it.

-	TRBV20-1	-	TRBJ1-5	CSARPSGDTNQPQQF	TGCAGTGCCCGACCTAGCGGGGACACAAATCAGCCCCAGCAGTTT
many	TRBV7-6	-	TRBJ2-3	CASSLTGSHTDTQYF	TGTGCCAGCAGCTTAACCGGGTCGCACACAGATACGCAGTATTTT
many	TRBV6-5	-	TRBJ1-5	CATRSIQENNQPQHF	TGTGCCACCAGATCCATACAGGAGAACAATCAGCCCCAGCATTTT
once	TRBV29-1	-	TRBJ1-2	CSARGGSLYGYTF	TGCAGCGCCCGAGGGGGTTCTCTCTATGGCTACACCTTC
-	TRBV7-6	TRBD1	TRBJ1-1	CASSGDRGRTEAFF	TGTGCCAGCAGCGGGGACAGGGGGAGGACTGAAGCTTTCTTT
-	TRBV5-6	-	TRBJ2-2	CASSLDSGELFF	TGTGCCAGCAGCCTCGACAGTGGGGAGCTGTTTTTT
-	TRBV12-3/TRBV12-4	-	TRBJ2-2	CASSLSKGVIGELFF	TGTGCCAGCAGTTTAAGTAAGGGGGTAATCGGGGAGCTGTTTTTT
few	TRBV6-6	TRBD2	TRBJ2-1	CASSHSPSGNTYNEQFF	TGTGCCAGCAGTCACTCTCCTAGCGGGAACACCTACAATGAGCAGTTCTTC
-	TRBV12-3/TRBV12-4	TRBD1	TRBJ2-7	CTGSFPGTGTHEQYF	TGTACCGGCAGTTTCCCCGGGACAGGAACCCACGAGCAGTACTTC
medium-sized	TRBV20-1	-	TRBJ2-3	CSARLLAGSGADTQYF	TGCAGTGCTAGATTGCTTGCCGGGAGTGGCGCAGATACGCAGTATTTT
few	TRBV28	TRBD2	TRBJ2-1	CASSLAGGASYNEQFF	TGTGCCAGCAGTTTAGCCGGGGGGGCCTCCTACAATGAGCAGTTCTTC
-	TRBV29-1	TRBD2	TRBJ2-1	CSVDGSGVYNEQFF	TGCAGCGTTGATGGTAGCGGGGTTTACAATGAGCAGTTCTTC
-	TRBV2	-	TRBJ2-6	CASSDGPSYGANVLTF	TGTGCCAGCAGTGATGGTCCAAGCTATGGGGCCAACGTCCTGACTTTC
-	TRBV4-2	TRBD2	TRBJ2-3	CASSYPPSKTWGSRGRASTDTQYF	TGTGCCAGCAGCTACCCCCCCTCCAAAACATGGGGGTCCCGCGGGAGGGCGAGCACAGATACGCAGTATTTT
few	TRBV28	TRBD1	TRBJ1-2	CASSWGDRVNGYTF	TGTGCCAGCAGCTGGGGGGACAGGGTTAATGGCTACACCTTC
once	TRBV2	TRBD1	TRBJ1-2	CASSLRLAGRTGMNGYTF	TGTGCCAGCAGTTTGAGACTAGCGGGCCGGACAGGGATGAATGGCTACACCTTC
-	TRBV7-8	-	TRBJ2-3	CASSLAASADTQYF	TGTGCCAGCAGCTTAGCTGCCTCCGCAGATACGCAGTATTTT
many	TRBV19	TRBD2	TRBJ2-7	CASSMARAGETYEQYF	TGTGCCAGTAGTATGGCCAGAGCGGGGGAGACCTACGAGCAGTACTTC
-	TRBV6-4	-	TRBJ1-5	CASERGGPRAF	TGTGCCAGTGAACGAGGCGGGCCCCGGGCGTTT
-	TRBV5-1	-	TRBJ2-3	CASSLPSAADTQYF	TGCGCCAGCAGCTTGCCTAGCGCAGCAGATACGCAGTATTTT
-	TRBV6-1	TRBD1	TRBJ1-2	CASRSRTGEKDYGYTF	TGTGCCAGCAGAAGCCGGACAGGGGAAAAAGACTATGGCTACACCTTC
many	TRBV20-1	-	TRBJ2-5	CSAPSQIQETQYF	TGCAGTGCTCCCTCACAGATCCAAGAGACCCAGTACTTC